The rows below give T cell receptor beta chains drawn from one sample of a study of T cell changes during pregnancy in multiple sclerosis. The assay was immunoSEQ multiplex PCR, and TCRdb's table has in-frame clones only and misses some. In the table there are about 36,000 clones, about 91% of which are singletons. The sequenced sample was CD4+ T cells from peripheral blood mononuclear cells, obtained after pregnancy. The receptors come from a female donor with multiple sclerosis, enrolled in a pregnancy study. Both conserved end residues are part of each CDR3. The order of the fields is V gene, D gene, J gene, clone size, CDR3 protein, CDR3 DNA. A D gene is named only where the DNA matches it firmly. Clone size is shown for a subset of rows, as once, few, many or a class of expanded clone.

v_gene: TRBV11-2; d_gene: TRBD1; j_gene: TRBJ2-3; abundance: .; CDR3aa: CASSITGGSTDTQYF; CDR3nt: TGTGCCAGCAGCATCACAGGGGGGAGCACAGATACGCAGTATTTT
v_gene: TRBV30; d_gene: TRBD1; j_gene: TRBJ2-1; abundance: .; CDR3aa: CAWSGPGGYNEQFF; CDR3nt: TGTGCCTGGAGTGGCCCAGGGGGCTACAATGAGCAGTTCTTC
v_gene: TRBV27; d_gene: .; j_gene: TRBJ2-7; abundance: .; CDR3aa: CASSPHLRVNYEQYF; CDR3nt: TGTGCCAGCAGTCCCCACTTACGGGTAAACTACGAGCAGTACTTC
v_gene: TRBV4-1; d_gene: .; j_gene: TRBJ2-5; abundance: .; CDR3aa: CASSQDGSGQETQYF; CDR3nt: TGCGCCAGCAGCCAAGATGGGAGCGGACAAGAGACCCAGTACTTC
v_gene: TRBV27; d_gene: .; j_gene: TRBJ2-3; abundance: .; CDR3aa: CASSTSTGLRYF; CDR3nt: .
v_gene: TRBV10-3; d_gene: .; j_gene: TRBJ2-5; abundance: .; CDR3aa: CAISESLGGETQYF; CDR3nt: TGTGCCATCAGTGAGTCCCTAGGCGGAGAGACCCAGTACTTC
v_gene: TRBV19; d_gene: .; j_gene: TRBJ2-7; abundance: .; CDR3aa: CASSPTTVLYEQYF; CDR3nt: TGTGCCAGTAGCCCGACGACAGTTCTCTACGAGCAGTACTTC
v_gene: TRBV20-1; d_gene: .; j_gene: TRBJ1-1; abundance: .; CDR3aa: CRGAVNTEAFF; CDR3nt: TGCAGGGGGGCAGTGAACACTGAAGCTTTCTTT
v_gene: TRBV7-9; d_gene: .; j_gene: TRBJ2-1; abundance: .; CDR3aa: CASSLRGSPYNEQFF; CDR3nt: TGTGCCAGCAGCTTAAGAGGATCCCCCTACAATGAGCAGTTCTTC
v_gene: TRBV9; d_gene: .; j_gene: TRBJ2-1; abundance: .; CDR3aa: CASSVEAGAPYNEQFF; CDR3nt: TGTGCCAGCAGCGTAGAGGCGGGGGCCCCCTACAATGAGCAGTTCTTC
v_gene: TRBV4-1; d_gene: TRBD1; j_gene: TRBJ1-2; abundance: .; CDR3aa: CASSLDVQGAGYTF; CDR3nt: TGCGCCAGCAGCCTGGATGTACAGGGGGCTGGCTACACCTTC
v_gene: TRBV10-3; d_gene: .; j_gene: TRBJ2-3; abundance: .; CDR3aa: CAITNPRAGTDTQYF; CDR3nt: TGTGCCATTACTAATCCGAGGGCCGGGACAGATACGCAGTATTTT
v_gene: TRBV2; d_gene: TRBD1; j_gene: TRBJ1-4; abundance: .; CDR3aa: CASNSGTGLEKLFF; CDR3nt: TGTGCCAGCAATTCCGGGACAGGGCTTGAAAAACTGTTTTTT
v_gene: TRBV11-2; d_gene: TRBD1; j_gene: TRBJ1-2; abundance: .; CDR3aa: CASKQNGMDRGGGYTF; CDR3nt: TGTGCCAGCAAACAGAACGGGATGGACAGGGGCGGTGGCTACACCTTC
v_gene: TRBV7-6; d_gene: TRBD1; j_gene: TRBJ1-1; abundance: once; CDR3aa: CASSLGTGGLWDTEAFF; CDR3nt: TGTGCCAGCAGTTTAGGGACAGGGGGCTTGTGGGATACTGAAGCTTTCTTT
v_gene: TRBV7-8; d_gene: .; j_gene: TRBJ2-1; abundance: once; CDR3aa: CASSLVPYSYNEQFF; CDR3nt: TGTGCCAGCAGCTTAGTTCCGTACTCCTACAATGAGCAGTTCTTC
v_gene: TRBV7-2; d_gene: .; j_gene: TRBJ1-3; abundance: once; CDR3aa: CASSLGMGSGERNTIYF; CDR3nt: TGTGCCAGCAGCTTAGGAATGGGGTCGGGGGAGAGAAACACCATATATTTT
v_gene: TRBV7-3; d_gene: .; j_gene: TRBJ1-1; abundance: medium-sized; CDR3aa: CASSRDRQVIFF; CDR3nt: TGTGCCAGCAGCCGAGACCGACAGGTCATTTTCTTT
v_gene: TRBV9; d_gene: TRBD2; j_gene: TRBJ2-5; abundance: .; CDR3aa: CASSVGGGLAGGETQYF; CDR3nt: TGTGCCAGCAGCGTAGGTGGGGGACTAGCGGGAGGGGAGACCCAGTACTTC
v_gene: TRBV4-1; d_gene: TRBD2; j_gene: TRBJ2-1; abundance: .; CDR3aa: CASSQEGTAGGRNEQFF; CDR3nt: TGCGCCAGCAGCCAAGAGGGTACAGCGGGAGGTCGAAATGAGCAGTTCTTC
v_gene: TRBV10-3; d_gene: .; j_gene: TRBJ2-7; abundance: once; CDR3aa: CAISRGLTYEQYF; CDR3nt: TGTGCCATCTCACGGGGGTTAACCTACGAGCAGTACTTC
v_gene: TRBV7-9; d_gene: TRBD2; j_gene: TRBJ2-5; abundance: .; CDR3aa: CASSALGGGRETQYF; CDR3nt: TGTGCCAGCAGCGCGCTCGGGGGGGGACGAGAGACCCAGTACTTC
v_gene: TRBV19; d_gene: .; j_gene: TRBJ1-5; abundance: .; CDR3aa: CASSIREYSNQPQHF; CDR3nt: TGTGCCAGTAGTATACGGGAATATAGCAATCAGCCCCAGCATTTT
v_gene: TRBV4-3; d_gene: TRBD2; j_gene: TRBJ2-1; abundance: once; CDR3aa: CASSQEGRGGRGEQFF; CDR3nt: TGCGCCAGCAGCCAAGAAGGGCGGGGGGGCCGGGGTGAGCAGTTCTTC
v_gene: TRBV7-6; d_gene: .; j_gene: TRBJ1-3; abundance: .; CDR3aa: CASSWGTRNIHTGNTIYF; CDR3nt: TGTGCCAGCAGCTGGGGGACACGAAATATTCACACTGGAAACACCATATATTTT
v_gene: TRBV7-3; d_gene: TRBD1; j_gene: TRBJ2-4; abundance: .; CDR3aa: CASSLGTAPNIQYF; CDR3nt: TGTGCCAGCAGCCTCGGGACAGCACCGAACATTCAGTACTTC
v_gene: TRBV7-6; d_gene: TRBD1; j_gene: TRBJ1-2; abundance: .; CDR3aa: CASSLGGQGYTF; CDR3nt: TGTGCCAGCAGCTTAGGGGGACAGGGCTACACCTTC
v_gene: TRBV7-9; d_gene: .; j_gene: TRBJ2-7; abundance: .; CDR3aa: CASSSRQSYEQYF; CDR3nt: TGTGCCAGCAGCTCCCGACAGTCCTACGAGCAGTACTTC
v_gene: TRBV4-3; d_gene: TRBD1; j_gene: TRBJ1-4; abundance: .; CDR3aa: CASSQDVNRGLGTNEKLFF; CDR3nt: TGCGCCAGCAGCCAAGACGTAAACAGGGGGCTAGGAACTAATGAAAAACTGTTTTTT
v_gene: TRBV2; d_gene: TRBD2; j_gene: TRBJ2-3; abundance: .; CDR3aa: CASSVGGGAGDTQYF; CDR3nt: TGTGCCAGCAGTGTCGGCGGGGGGGCCGGTGATACGCAGTATTTT
v_gene: TRBV15; d_gene: .; j_gene: TRBJ2-1; abundance: .; CDR3aa: CATSRDRVLSNEQFF; CDR3nt: TGTGCCACCAGCAGAGACAGGGTCCTAAGCAATGAGCAGTTCTTC
v_gene: TRBV30; d_gene: .; j_gene: TRBJ1-5; abundance: .; CDR3aa: CAWSLGTFNQPQHF; CDR3nt: TGTGCCTGGAGCCTCGGGACATTTAATCAGCCCCAGCATTTT
v_gene: TRBV5-4; d_gene: TRBD2; j_gene: TRBJ2-7; abundance: .; CDR3aa: CASSPRPGPGRLAEQYF; CDR3nt: TGTGCCAGCAGCCCCCGGCCCGGACCCGGGAGGTTGGCCGAGCAGTACTTC
v_gene: TRBV7-9; d_gene: .; j_gene: TRBJ1-1; abundance: .; CDR3aa: CASSALQGIGNTEAFF; CDR3nt: TGTGCCAGCAGCGCCCTTCAGGGAATTGGGAACACTGAAGCTTTCTTT
v_gene: TRBV27; d_gene: TRBD1; j_gene: TRBJ1-1; abundance: once; CDR3aa: CASSFFGTGGMNTEAFF; CDR3nt: TGTGCCAGCAGTTTCTTCGGGACAGGGGGTATGAACACTGAAGCTTTCTTT
v_gene: TRBV18; d_gene: TRBD1; j_gene: TRBJ2-3; abundance: .; CDR3aa: CASSPPSRGRRTDTQYF; CDR3nt: TGTGCCAGCTCACCACCGTCCAGGGGGCGACGCACAGATACGCAGTATTTT
v_gene: TRBV5-1; d_gene: TRBD1; j_gene: TRBJ2-4; abundance: .; CDR3aa: CASSQGDGGNIQYF; CDR3nt: TGCGCCAGCTCGCAGGGGGACGGTGGAAACATTCAGTACTTC
v_gene: TRBV4-3; d_gene: .; j_gene: TRBJ2-7; abundance: .; CDR3aa: CASSQDAGGEQYF; CDR3nt: TGCGCCAGCAGCCAAGATGCGGGCGGCGAGCAGTACTTC
v_gene: TRBV7-2; d_gene: .; j_gene: TRBJ1-5; abundance: .; CDR3aa: CASSLWGQGQPQHF; CDR3nt: TGTGCCAGCAGCTTATGGGGACAAGGGCAGCCCCAGCATTTT
v_gene: TRBV10-3; d_gene: .; j_gene: TRBJ2-1; abundance: .; CDR3aa: CAISVFPYNEQFF; CDR3nt: TGTGCCATCTCTGTATTCCCCTACAATGAGCAGTTCTTC
v_gene: TRBV6-1; d_gene: TRBD2; j_gene: TRBJ2-3; abundance: .; CDR3aa: CASSEAQLAGGRTDTQYF; CDR3nt: TGTGCCAGCAGTGAAGCCCAACTAGCGGGGGGTCGCACAGATACGCAGTATTTT
v_gene: TRBV7-9; d_gene: .; j_gene: TRBJ1-1; abundance: .; CDR3aa: CASSFGGPGYDEAFF; CDR3nt: TGTGCCAGCAGCTTCGGGGGACCGGGGTACGATGAAGCTTTCTTT
v_gene: TRBV5-8; d_gene: .; j_gene: TRBJ2-3; abundance: .; CDR3aa: CASRVGRDPTDTQYF; CDR3nt: TGTGCCAGCCGGGTGGGGCGGGACCCCACAGATACGCAGTATTTT
v_gene: TRBV11-2; d_gene: .; j_gene: TRBJ1-2; abundance: .; CDR3aa: CASSLGGYRTASLRYGYTF; CDR3nt: TGTGCCAGCAGCTTAGGGGGCTACCGGACAGCTAGCTTGAGGTATGGCTACACCTTC
v_gene: TRBV28; d_gene: TRBD1; j_gene: TRBJ1-2; abundance: .; CDR3aa: CASLGQSYGYTF; CDR3nt: TGTGCCAGCCTGGGACAGTCGTATGGCTACACCTTC
v_gene: TRBV6-6; d_gene: .; j_gene: TRBJ1-4; abundance: .; CDR3aa: CASSFGGVGTNEKLFF; CDR3nt: TGTGCCAGCAGCTTTGGAGGGGTTGGAACTAATGAAAAACTGTTTTTT
v_gene: TRBV7-2; d_gene: TRBD2; j_gene: TRBJ2-1; abundance: few; CDR3aa: CASSLSGTSGYNEQFF; CDR3nt: TGTGCCAGCAGCTTGTCCGGGACTAGCGGATACAATGAGCAGTTCTTC
v_gene: TRBV7-2; d_gene: TRBD2; j_gene: TRBJ2-5; abundance: .; CDR3aa: CASSPGLAGQETQYF; CDR3nt: TGTGCCAGCAGCCCCGGACTAGCGGGACAAGAGACCCAGTACTTC
v_gene: TRBV2; d_gene: TRBD2; j_gene: TRBJ2-1; abundance: .; CDR3aa: CATRRDYYNEQFF; CDR3nt: TGTGCCACCCGCCGGGACTACTACAATGAGCAGTTCTTC
v_gene: TRBV7-3; d_gene: .; j_gene: TRBJ2-3; abundance: .; CDR3aa: CASSLLTREDTQYF; CDR3nt: TGTGCCAGCAGCTTATTGACCCGGGAGGATACGCAGTATTTT
v_gene: TRBV6-5; d_gene: .; j_gene: TRBJ1-5; abundance: .; CDR3aa: CASSYSWDTSHQPQHF; CDR3nt: TGTGCCAGCAGTTACTCTTGGGACACCAGCCATCAGCCCCAGCATTTT
v_gene: TRBV28; d_gene: .; j_gene: TRBJ1-5; abundance: .; CDR3aa: CASSPILGLPDNQPQHF; CDR3nt: TGTGCCAGCAGCCCAATATTGGGACTCCCCGACAATCAGCCCCAGCATTTT
v_gene: TRBV7-7; d_gene: .; j_gene: TRBJ2-1; abundance: .; CDR3aa: CASSDTSYNEQFF; CDR3nt: TGTGCCAGCAGCGATACTAGTTACAATGAGCAGTTCTTC
v_gene: TRBV4-1; d_gene: .; j_gene: TRBJ2-3; abundance: .; CDR3aa: CASSQGGGATVRDTQYF; CDR3nt: TGCGCCAGCAGCCAAGGCGGAGGGGCAACAGTGAGAGATACGCAGTATTTT
v_gene: TRBV19; d_gene: TRBD2; j_gene: TRBJ2-7; abundance: .; CDR3aa: CASSPSGASYEQYF; CDR3nt: TGTGCCAGTTCTCCTAGCGGCGCCTCCTACGAGCAGTACTTC
v_gene: TRBV5-1; d_gene: .; j_gene: TRBJ2-7; abundance: .; CDR3aa: CASSLGLAPAPSTREQYF; CDR3nt: TGCGCCAGCAGCTTGGGTCTAGCGCCCGCACCCTCAACCCGAGAGCAGTACTTC
v_gene: TRBV18; d_gene: TRBD1; j_gene: TRBJ1-1; abundance: .; CDR3aa: CASSPNRGSNEAFF; CDR3nt: TGTGCCAGCTCACCAAACAGGGGTAGTAATGAAGCTTTCTTT
v_gene: TRBV5-1; d_gene: .; j_gene: TRBJ1-1; abundance: .; CDR3aa: CASSPVSGTEAFF; CDR3nt: TGCGCCAGCAGCCCCGTTAGTGGCACTGAAGCTTTCTTT
v_gene: TRBV29-1; d_gene: TRBD1; j_gene: TRBJ1-1; abundance: .; CDR3aa: CSVDSRTGETEAFF; CDR3nt: TGCAGCGTTGATTCCCGGACAGGGGAGACTGAAGCTTTCTTT